This TCR beta chain came from a study of CD8+ T cells in alopecia areata. After removal of 0 bases from V and 6 bases from J, the junction contained 3 bases not matched to a gene. The CDR3 runs to 14 residues. Germline V gene lookup returns CDR1 GTSNPN and CDR2 SVGIG (reference sequence). cDNA serving as the sequencing template came from extracted, reverse transcribed RNA. Sequencing used immunoSEQ multiplex PCR; TCRdb keeps in-frame clones, though not all of them. The sample has under 250,000 clones, 57% seen once. Lesional scalp punch biopsies and peripheral blood came from alopecia areata patients.

The sample here was CD4+ T cells sorted from blood, taken at week 0. The chain recombines TRBV30 with TRBJ2-4; 9 nucleotides match TRBD2. The clonotype comes from a human donor with alopecia areata. The CDR3 nucleotides are TGTGCCTGGAGTGTGGGACTAGCAGCAAACATTCAGTACTTC. Amino acid sequence: CAWSVGLAANIQYF.